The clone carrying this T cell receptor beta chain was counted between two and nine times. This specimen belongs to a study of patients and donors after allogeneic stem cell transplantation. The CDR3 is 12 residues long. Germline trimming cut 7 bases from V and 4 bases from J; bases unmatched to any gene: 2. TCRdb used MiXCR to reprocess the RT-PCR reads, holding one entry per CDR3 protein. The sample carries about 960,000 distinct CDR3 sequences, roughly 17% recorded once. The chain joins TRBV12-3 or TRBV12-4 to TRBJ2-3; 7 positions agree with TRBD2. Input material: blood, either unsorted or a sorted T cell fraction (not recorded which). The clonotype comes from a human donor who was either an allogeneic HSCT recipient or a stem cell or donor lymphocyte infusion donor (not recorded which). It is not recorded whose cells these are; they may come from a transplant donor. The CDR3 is CASTLAADTQYF. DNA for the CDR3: TGTGCCAGCACCCTAGCGGCAGATACGCAGTATTTT.